The clone carrying this TCR beta chain was counted at least ten times. The data stem from a study of T cell repertoires in cytomegalovirus infection. This CDR3 is built from 15 residues. In germline, CDR1 is SGHAT, CDR2 FQNNGV. Trimming pared 1 base from V and 4 bases from J, leaving 10 bases between. MiXCR, run by TCRdb on the reads, gives a single entry per CDR3 protein. The data show tens of thousands of distinct CDR3 sequences, roughly 3.5% seen once. The chain employs TRBV11-2 and TRBJ2-2; D gene ambiguous. The sequenced sample was PBMCs. This TCR came from a human donor in good health (CMV status not recorded). Some clones in this sample may be carry-over from other donors' samples. In DNA, the CDR3 is TGTGCCAGCAGCTTAGTTCTCCGGCGCACCGGGGAGCTGTTTTTT. Its protein product is CASSLVLRRTGELFF. Using reference TRBV11-2 and TRBJ2-2 for the parts outside the CDR3, the full variable domain is EAGVAQSPRYKIIEKRQSVAFWCNPISGHATLYWYQQILGQGPKLLIQFQNNGVVDDSQLPKDRFSAERLKGVDSTLKIQPAKLEDSAVYLCASSLVLRRTGELFFGEGSRLTVL.